These 20 T cell receptor beta chains share one sample of origin, sequenced in a study of chemoradiotherapy in HPV16-positive cancers. The table came from immunoSEQ multiplex PCR; TCRdb's copy has only in-frame clones and leaves some out. The repertoire consists of about 5,000 clones, with over 60% occurring once and the leading ten covering more than 35%. The specimen was taken from a patient who underwent chemoradiotherapy. The receptors originated from a human donor with HPV-associated anogenital cancer.

The chain employs TRBV7-9 and TRBJ1-4; the D is unclear. The V and J ends lost 3 bases and 0 bases respectively, with 5 bases between them. This CDR3 spans 14 amino acids. Germline CDR1 SEHNR, CDR2 FQNEAQ (reference sequence). CDR3 coding DNA: TGTGCCAGCAGCTTGGGTGCAACTAATGAAAAACTGTTTTTT. It codes for CASSLGATNEKLFF. The variable domain in full, with the rest retrieved from reference TRBV7-9 and TRBJ1-4, is DTGVSQNPRHKITKRGQNVTFRCDPISEHNRLYWYRQTLGQGPEFLTYFQNEAQLEKSRLLSDRFSAERPKGSFSTLEIQRTEQGDSAMYLCASSLGATNEKLFFGSGTQLSVL.

The rearrangement links TRBV19 to TRBJ2-3, with D perhaps TRBD1 or TRBD2 (5 bases each). V dropped 6 bases and J dropped 2 bases, with 9 bases sitting between them. There are 13 residues in the CDR3. CDR1 is LNHDA, CDR2 SQIVND, per germline (reference sequence). The chain's CDR3 is CASRGVPTDTQYF. Here the CDR3 DNA reads TGTGCCAGTAGGGGGGTACCCACAGATACGCAGTATTTT.

J is TRBJ2-5 and V is TRBV11-3; no reliable D call. The CDR3 spans 15 residues. CDR1 is SGHNT, CDR2 YENEEA, per germline. V dropped 1 base and J dropped 0 bases, with 9 bases sitting between them. CDR3 nucleotides: TGTGCCAGCAGCTTAGCCGGGCCTGACCAAGAGACCCAGTACTTC. Residues: CASSLAGPDQETQYF.

The rearrangement uses TRBV6-6 and TRBJ1-3; D remains unclear. The CDR3 is 15 residues long. Trimming stripped 3 bases from V and 0 bases from J, with 9 bases between. Germline loops: CDR1 MNHNY, CDR2 SVGAGI (reference sequence). The CDR3 sequence is CASSYPGSSGNTIYF. The CDR3 DNA is TGTGCCAGCAGTTATCCCGGAAGCTCTGGAAACACCATATATTTT.

The chain uses TRBV5-6 and TRBJ1-1; 7 bases line up with TRBD1. Germline V CDR1 and CDR2: SGHDT, YYEEEE. This CDR3 region has 13 residues. Trimming removed 2 bases from V and 6 bases from J; junction bases left unmatched: 4. The chain's CDR3 is CASSFYQGAEAFF. DNA of the CDR3: TGTGCCAGCAGCTTCTACCAGGGGGCTGAAGCTTTCTTT.

This clone was recorded a few times. The chain carries TRBV7-9 and TRBJ2-7, with D maybe TRBD1 (6 bases). The CDR3 is 15 residues long. CDR1 is SEHNR and CDR2 is FQNEAQ in the germline V gene (reference sequence). With 5 bases removed from V and 7 bases from J, the gap between germline ends came to 21 bases. The CDR3 loop reads CASSAREAGVWEQYF. The CDR3 DNA is TGTGCCAGCAGCGCGCGAGAAGCAGGGGTTTGGGAGCAGTACTTC.

In its sample, this clone ranks as large (0.1 to 1%). This sequence joins TRBV29-1 and TRBJ1-2, with a possible D match to TRBD1 (5 bases). The length of the CDR3 is 13 residues. V shed 4 bases and J shed 1 base, with 10 bases lying between them. Germline values: CDR1 SQVTM, CDR2 ANQGSEA. CDR3 region: CSVGDSVNYGYTF. The CDR3 region has the DNA TGCAGCGTTGGTGACAGCGTTAACTATGGCTACACCTTC.

The gene calls are TRBV7-9 and TRBJ1-5; possible D gene TRBD1, 6 bases. Trimming cost V 5 bases and J 7 bases, with 15 bases left between them. CDR3 size: 14 residues. In germline, CDR1 is SEHNR, CDR2 FQNEAQ (reference sequence). CDR3 sequence reads: CASSARDMLQPQHF. In nucleotides, the CDR3 is TGTGCCAGCAGCGCCCGGGACATGTTACAGCCCCAGCATTTT.

This chain connects TRBV18 to TRBJ2-1; D is possibly TRBD2 (6 bases). Per germline, CDR1 KGHSH and CDR2 LQKENI. The CDR3 runs 15 residues. V gave up 3 bases and J gave up 4 bases, with 13 bases separating them. The CDR3 is CASSPRAGNYNEQFF. Written as DNA, the CDR3 is TGTGCCAGCTCACCGCGAGCGGGCAATTACAATGAGCAGTTCTTC.

The chain has TRBV27 and TRBJ2-5, with D perhaps TRBD2 (5 bases). The CDR3 has 15 residues. Trimming pared 6 bases from V and 5 bases from J, leaving 19 bases between. CDR1 is MNHEY and CDR2 is SMNVEV in the germline V gene (reference sequence). CDR3 nucleotide sequence: TGTGCCAGCAGGCCGCCGCGGGCCCGCGGGGAGACCCAGTACTTC. Its protein product is CASRPPRARGETQYF.

This chain joins TRBV7-2 and TRBJ2-3; D might be TRBD1 (6 bases). The CDR3 spans 17 residues. Per germline, CDR1 SGHTA and CDR2 FQGNSA. V lost 5 bases and J lost 8, with 26 bases in between. CDR3 bases: TGTGCCAGCAGCGTTAACCCGGGACATAAGAACACCGGTACGCAGTATTTT. Protein product: CASSVNPGHKNTGTQYF. The full variable domain, rest sourced from reference TRBV7-2 and TRBJ2-3, is GAGVSQSPSNKVTEKGKDVELRCDPISGHTALYWYRQSLGQGLEFLIYFQGNSAPDKSGLPSDRFSAERTGGSVSTLTIQRTQQEDSAVYLCASSVNPGHKNTGTQYFGPGTRLTVL.

The chain uses TRBV27 and TRBJ1-6; D is ambiguous. The CDR3 consists of 13 residues. V was cut by 8 bases and J by 6 bases, with 11 bases left in between. Germline V gene data show CDR1 as MNHEY and CDR2 as SMNVEV (reference sequence). This CDR3 is CASAGPINSPLHF. The CDR3 nucleotides are TGTGCCAGCGCTGGCCCTATTAATTCACCCCTCCACTTT.

The rearrangement uses TRBV9 and TRBJ1-6; TRBD1 matches at 10 bases. The CDR3 has 15 residues. Germline lookup yields CDR1 SGDLS and CDR2 YYNGEE. The V segment lost 4 bases and the J segment 7 bases; nucleotides outside the gene matches: 5. The DNA of the CDR3 is TGTGCCAGCAGCCCTGGGACAGGGGAGAATTCACCCCTCCACTTT. Its protein is CASSPGTGENSPLHF.

The chain employs TRBV27 and TRBJ2-7; possibly TRBD2 for D (6 bases). The CDR3 is 16 residues long. The germline V gene has CDR1 MNHEY and CDR2 SMNVEV (reference sequence). Between the trimmed V and J ends, which lost 1 base and 2 bases, there was a span of 15 bases. This CDR3 reads CASSLLLGGRPYEQYV. DNA of the CDR3: TGTGCCAGCAGTTTATTATTGGGGGGAAGACCCTACGAGCAGTACGTC.

This rearrangement joins TRBV2 to TRBJ2-2, with D perhaps TRBD1 or TRBD2 (6 bases each). V lost 5 bases and J 6 bases, leaving 16 bases between the germline ends. Germline V gene sequence: CDR1 SNHLY, CDR2 FYNNEI. The CDR3 sequence is 15 residues long. The CDR3: CASSSSIGGPGELFF. In DNA form, the CDR3 reads TGTGCCAGCAGTAGCTCGATCGGGGGCCCCGGGGAGCTGTTTTTT.

The table lists this clone with a few counts. This chain links TRBV7-9 with TRBJ1-1; possible D gene TRBD1, 6 bases. Trimming stripped 3 bases from V and 4 bases from J, with 12 bases between. Germline V gene lookup returns CDR1 SEHNR and CDR2 FQNEAQ (reference sequence). This CDR3 is 14 amino acids long. The CDR3 DNA reads as TGTGCCAGCAGCTTGTCCCGAGGGGGCACTGAAGCTTTCTTT. Residues: CASSLSRGGTEAFF.

The rearrangement links TRBV5-1 to TRBJ1-2; the match to TRBD1 covers 8 bases. V gave up 4 bases and J gave up 2 bases; unmatched junction bases: 4. This CDR3 comprises 14 residues. The germline gives CDR1 SGHRS, CDR2 YFSETQ. The CDR3: CASSPQGANYGYTF. The CDR3 DNA is TGCGCCAGCAGCCCGCAGGGGGCAAACTATGGCTACACCTTC.

The chain couples TRBV14 to TRBJ2-3; TRBD2 might be the D (6 bases). The CDR3 runs 16 residues. Trimming pared 0 bases from V and 6 bases from J, leaving 16 bases between. Germline V gene lookup returns CDR1 SGHDN and CDR2 FVKESK. This CDR3 is CASSQEGWGVLDTQYF. CDR3 sequence (DNA): TGTGCCAGCAGCCAAGAAGGTTGGGGGGTATTGGATACGCAGTATTTT.

The genes are TRBV7-2 and TRBJ2-7; D unclear. V lost 2 bases to trimming and J lost 3 bases, with 11 bases between them. The CDR3 loop spans 14 amino acids. Per the germline V gene, CDR1 is SGHTA and CDR2 is FQGNSA. The DNA for the CDR3 is TGTGCCAGCAGCTTAACCCCAGCGATCTACGAGCAGTACTTC. Amino acid sequence: CASSLTPAIYEQYF.

This sequence joins TRBV21-1 and TRBJ2-1. TRBV21-1 is shown as a pseudogene. The CDR3 extends over 18 amino acids. The CDR3 is CASSPPLRVIMRGNEQFF. CDR3 coding DNA: TGTGCCAGCAGCCCCCCCCTGAGGGTCATTATGAGGGGCAATGAGCAGTTCTTC.